The sequence of this TCR beta chain was determined in a study of T-cell reconstitution after alpha-beta-depleted transplantation in children. Findings and limits, study-wide: T-cell numbers and diversity, one year after transplant, stemmed largely from T cells that were newly produced.

TCRbeta library construction was performed incorporating unique molecular identifiers. TCRdb called the PCR reads again in MiXCR, with one record for every CDR3 protein. The sample shows some 120,000 distinct CDR3 sequences, about a tenth of them seen only once. The germline CDR1 and CDR2 sequences are SGDLS and YYNGEE. Trimming removed 0 bases at V and 2 bases at J, with 10 bases between. This CDR3 contains 15 residues. The sample holds a few counts of this clonotype. Its antigen is unidentified. The sequence derives from a girl in the first two years of life who had a stem cell transplant for combined immunodeficiency, so the T cells may come from the graft donor. The rearrangement uses TRBV9 and TRBJ2-3; D perhaps matches TRBD2 (6 bases). Specimen: PBMCs, mostly from graft donor cells, collected 180 days after TCRalphabeta/CD19-depleted stem cell transplant. The CDR3 loop is CASSVGGDFTDTQYF. The CDR3 coding sequence is TGTGCCAGCAGCGTAGGTGGGGACTTCACAGATACGCAGTATTTT.